One T cell receptor beta chain is described in this entry. Antigen specificity is unknown. The data are from a study of persistence of HIV-infected CD4 T cells. About the study: Median time on suppressive ART was 8 years.

Sequencing used immunoSEQ version 4 in survey mode. Sequencing used immunoSEQ multiplex PCR; TCRdb keeps in-frame clones, though not all of them. The top ten hold around 0.47% of the sample, which has 35,000 to 45,000 clones, about 88% seen once. Cells were stimulated nonspecifically with anti-CD3/anti-CD28 magnetic beads. Sorting of responding CD4+ T cells relied on upregulated CD40 ligand together with CD69. This CDR3 has 15 residues. Germline V gene data show CDR1 as MDHEN and CDR2 as SYDVKM. V was cut by 7 bases and J by 5 bases, with 20 bases left in between. This chain links TRBV28 with TRBJ1-2; a weak D match, TRBD1 (5 bases). The TCR sequence derives from an adult woman with HIV who was CMV-seropositive. Here the sequenced sample was CD4+ T cells sorted from PBMCs after roughly 20-hour stimulation, taken from a patient who received antiretroviral therapy. Here the CDR3 reads CASTNEGQGGYGYTF. For the CDR3, the DNA is TGTGCCAGCACTAATGAGGGGCAAGGTGGATATGGCTACACCTTC.